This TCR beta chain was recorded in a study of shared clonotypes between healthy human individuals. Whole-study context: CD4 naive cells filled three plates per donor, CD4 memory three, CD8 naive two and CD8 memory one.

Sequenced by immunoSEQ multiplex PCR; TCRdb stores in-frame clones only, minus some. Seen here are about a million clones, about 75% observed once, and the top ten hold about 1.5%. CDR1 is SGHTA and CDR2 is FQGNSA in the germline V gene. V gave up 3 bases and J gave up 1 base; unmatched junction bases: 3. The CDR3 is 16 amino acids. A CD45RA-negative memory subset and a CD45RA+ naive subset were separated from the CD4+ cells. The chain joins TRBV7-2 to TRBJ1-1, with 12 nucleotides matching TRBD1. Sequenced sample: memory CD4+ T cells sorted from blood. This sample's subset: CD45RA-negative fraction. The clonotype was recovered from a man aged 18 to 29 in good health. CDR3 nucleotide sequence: TGTGCCAGCAGCTTGGGACAGGGGGCGACGAACACTGAAGCTTTCTTT. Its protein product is CASSLGQGATNTEAFF.